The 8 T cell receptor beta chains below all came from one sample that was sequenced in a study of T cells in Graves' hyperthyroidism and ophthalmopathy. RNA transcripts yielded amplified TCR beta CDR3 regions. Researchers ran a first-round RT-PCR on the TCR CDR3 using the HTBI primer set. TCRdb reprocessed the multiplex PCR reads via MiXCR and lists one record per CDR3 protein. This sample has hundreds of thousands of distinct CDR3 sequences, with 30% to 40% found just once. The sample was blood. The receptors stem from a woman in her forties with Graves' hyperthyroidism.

DNA for the CDR3: TGTGCCAGCCAAAACACTGAAGCTTTCTTT. Translation: CASQNTEAFF. This chain uses TRBV10-3 with TRBJ1-1; D uncertain. The CDR3 runs 10 residues. Trimming removed 10 bases at V and 2 bases at J, with 5 bases between. Germline V lookup: CDR1 ENHRY, CDR2 SYGVKD.

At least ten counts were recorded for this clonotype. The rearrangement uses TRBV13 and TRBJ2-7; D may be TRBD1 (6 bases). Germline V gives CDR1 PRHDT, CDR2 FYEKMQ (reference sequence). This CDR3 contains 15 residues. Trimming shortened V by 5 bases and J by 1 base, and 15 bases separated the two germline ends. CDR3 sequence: CASSPLTGPSYEQYF. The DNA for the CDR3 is TGTGCCAGCAGCCCTCTGACAGGTCCGTCCTACGAGCAGTACTTC.

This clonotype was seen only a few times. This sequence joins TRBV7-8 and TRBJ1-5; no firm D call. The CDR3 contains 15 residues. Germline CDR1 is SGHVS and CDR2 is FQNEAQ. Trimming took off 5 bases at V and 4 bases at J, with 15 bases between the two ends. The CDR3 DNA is TGTGCCAGCAGCCTAAACGGCTACTATAATCAGCCCCAGCATTTT. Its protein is CASSLNGYYNQPQHF. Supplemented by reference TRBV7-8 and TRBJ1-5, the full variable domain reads GAGVSQSPRYKVAKRGQDVALRCDPISGHVSLFWYQQALGQGPEFLTYFQNEAQLDKSGLPSDRFFAERPEGSVSTLKIQRTQQEDSAVYLCASSLNGYYNQPQHFGDGTRLSIL.

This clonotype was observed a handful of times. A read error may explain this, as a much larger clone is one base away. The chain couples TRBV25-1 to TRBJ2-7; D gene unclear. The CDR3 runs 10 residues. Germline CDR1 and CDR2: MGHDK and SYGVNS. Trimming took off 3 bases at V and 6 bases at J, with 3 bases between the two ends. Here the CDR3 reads CASSDFEQYF. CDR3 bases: TGTGCCAGCAGTGACTTCGAGCAGTACTTC.

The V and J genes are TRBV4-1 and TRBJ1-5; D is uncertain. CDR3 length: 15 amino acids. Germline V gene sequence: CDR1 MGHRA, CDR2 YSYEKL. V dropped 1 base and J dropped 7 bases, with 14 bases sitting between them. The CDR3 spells CASSQGWLTRQPQHF. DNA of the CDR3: TGCGCCAGCAGCCAAGGATGGTTAACTAGGCAGCCCCAGCATTTT.

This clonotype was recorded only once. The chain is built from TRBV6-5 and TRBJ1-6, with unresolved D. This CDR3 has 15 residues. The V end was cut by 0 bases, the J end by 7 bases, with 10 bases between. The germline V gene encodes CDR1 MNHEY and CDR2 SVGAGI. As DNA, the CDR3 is TGTGCCAGCAGTTACTCGCCACAGACGAATTCACCCCTCCACTTT. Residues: CASSYSPQTNSPLHF.

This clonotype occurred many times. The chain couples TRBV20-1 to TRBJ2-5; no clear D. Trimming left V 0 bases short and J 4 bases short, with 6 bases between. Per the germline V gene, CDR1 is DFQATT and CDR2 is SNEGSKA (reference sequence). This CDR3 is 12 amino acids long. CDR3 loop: CSARDLGETQYF. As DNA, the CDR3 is TGCAGTGCTAGAGATCTAGGAGAGACCCAGTACTTC.

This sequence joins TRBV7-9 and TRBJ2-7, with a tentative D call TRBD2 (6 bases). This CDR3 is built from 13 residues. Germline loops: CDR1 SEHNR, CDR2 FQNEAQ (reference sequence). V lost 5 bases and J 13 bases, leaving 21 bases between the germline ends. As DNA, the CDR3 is TGTGCCAGCAGCCTGGAGGGGTACGGACAAGGATACTTC. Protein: CASSLEGYGQGYF.